The next 5 T cell receptor beta chains were all read from a single sample in a study of cytomegalovirus exposure and HLA in healthy donors. The PCR was carried out with 60 Vbeta primers and 13 Jbeta primers. Clones were read by immunoSEQ multiplex PCR, and TCRdb kept only the in-frame ones, dropping some. The profile shows fewer than 120,000 clones, about 86% of them singletons. What was sequenced was PBMCs. The receptors were gathered from a man in his forties in good health and CMV-seronegative.

This chain's CDR3 is CASTQVPAGGTDTQYF. The CDR3 DNA follows: TGTGCCAGCACGCAAGTCCCGGCGGGGGGCACAGATACGCAGTATTTT. This sequence joins TRBV6-6 and TRBJ2-3; TRBD2 aligns across 7 bases. The germline V gene encodes CDR1 MNHNY and CDR2 SVGAGI (reference sequence). The CDR3 extends over 16 amino acids. V lost 7 bases to trimming and J lost 1 base; unmatched junction nucleotides: 11.

The chain combines TRBV5-6 with TRBJ2-5, with 7 bases lining up with TRBD1. CDR1 and CDR2 from the germline V gene are SGHDT and YYEEEE. With 3 bases clipped from V and 5 bases from J, the junction kept 7 bases outside the gene matches. This CDR3 region has 14 residues. The DNA for the CDR3 is TGTGCCAGCAGCTACCGACAGGGTCAGGAGACCCAGTACTTC. This translates into CASSYRQGQETQYF.

V gene TRBV7-8 combines with J gene TRBJ2-4; D possibly corresponds to TRBD1 (5 bases). The CDR3 covers 15 residues. In germline, CDR1 is SGHVS, CDR2 FQNEAQ. V was cut by 1 base and J by 5 bases, with 12 bases left in between. The CDR3: CASSLDGAGQNIQYF. The CDR3 nucleotides are TGTGCCAGCAGCTTAGATGGGGCAGGCCAAAACATTCAGTACTTC.

The chain recombines TRBV4-3 with TRBJ2-1; tentatively, D is TRBD1 (5 bases). V was trimmed by 0 bases and J by 2 bases, leaving 11 bases between them. Germline V gives CDR1 LGHNA, CDR2 YSLEER. CDR3 length: 16 amino acids. CDR3 DNA: TGCGCCAGCAGCCAAGATCCCGCAGGGACCTACAATGAGCAGTTCTTC. Its protein product is CASSQDPAGTYNEQFF.

The genes are TRBV28 and TRBJ1-1, with TRBD1 as a possible D gene (5 bases). The CDR3 length is 12 residues. The germline V gene has CDR1 MDHEN and CDR2 SYDVKM. Trimming removed 6 bases from V and 11 bases from J, with 16 bases in between. CDR3 residues: CASRGGVWDAFF. The DNA for the CDR3 is TGTGCCAGCAGGGGAGGGGTGTGGGATGCTTTCTTT.